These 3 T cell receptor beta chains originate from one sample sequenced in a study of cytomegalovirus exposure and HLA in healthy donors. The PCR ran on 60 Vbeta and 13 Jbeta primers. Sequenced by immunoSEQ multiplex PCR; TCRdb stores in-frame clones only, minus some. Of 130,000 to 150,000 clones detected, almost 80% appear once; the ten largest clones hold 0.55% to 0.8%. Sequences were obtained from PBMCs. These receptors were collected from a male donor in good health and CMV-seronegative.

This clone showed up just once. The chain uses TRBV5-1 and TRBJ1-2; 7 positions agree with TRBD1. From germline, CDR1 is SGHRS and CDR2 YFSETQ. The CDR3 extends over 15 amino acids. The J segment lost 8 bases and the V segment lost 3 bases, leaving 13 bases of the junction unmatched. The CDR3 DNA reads TGCGCCAGCAGCTATCGGGACAGCCCCTTGAGGGGCTACACCTTC. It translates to CASSYRDSPLRGYTF. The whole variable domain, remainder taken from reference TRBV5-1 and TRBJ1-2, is KAGVTQTPRYLIKTRGQQVTLSCSPISGHRSVSWYQQTPGQGLQFLFEYFSETQRNKGNFPGRFSGRQFSNSRSEMNVSTLELGDSALYLCASSYRDSPLRGYTFGSGTRLTVV.

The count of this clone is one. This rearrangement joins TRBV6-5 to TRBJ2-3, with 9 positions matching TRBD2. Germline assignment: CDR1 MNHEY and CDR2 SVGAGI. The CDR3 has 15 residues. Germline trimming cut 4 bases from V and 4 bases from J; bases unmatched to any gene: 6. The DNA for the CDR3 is TGTGCCAGCAGTTTAAATAGCGGGGGATCAGATACGCAGTATTTT. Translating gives CASSLNSGGSDTQYF.

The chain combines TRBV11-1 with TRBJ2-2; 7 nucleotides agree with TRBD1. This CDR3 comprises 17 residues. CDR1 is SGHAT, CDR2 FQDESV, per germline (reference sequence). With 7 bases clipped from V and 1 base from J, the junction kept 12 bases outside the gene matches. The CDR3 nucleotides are TGTGCCAGCACGGCCCACGGACAGGCGGAGAACACCGGGGAGCTGTTTTTT. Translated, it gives CASTAHGQAENTGELFF. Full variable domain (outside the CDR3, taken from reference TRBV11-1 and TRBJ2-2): EAEVAQSPRYKITEKSQAVAFWCDPISGHATLYWYRQILGQGPELLVQFQDESVVDDSQLPKDRFSAERLKGVDSTLKIQPAELGDSAMYLCASTAHGQAENTGELFFGEGSRLTVL.